The clone carrying this T cell receptor (beta chain) came up many times. Using RNA template, CDR3s of TCR alpha and beta were amplified with iRepertoire arm-PCR. Tissue mRNA or PBMC total RNA, about 85-400 ng, went into one-step reverse transcription and amplification. TCRdb itself ran the multiplex PCR reads through MiXCR, one entry per CDR3 protein. The sample consists of more than 90,000 distinct CDR3 sequences, 35% to 45% of them appearing once. This entry belongs to a study of glioma-infiltrating T cells. Material: glioma tissue, nonneoplastic brain tissue, or PBMCs (not recorded which). This clonotype was obtained from a human donor with low-grade glioma or glioblastoma, undergoing nonglioma brain surgery, or in good health (not recorded which).

CDR3 nucleotide sequence: TGTGCCAGCAGCTATCAGGGAGGCACCGGGGAGCTGTTTTTT. It yields the protein CASSYQGGTGELFF. This chain links TRBV7-2 with TRBJ2-2; possible D gene TRBD2, 6 bases. The CDR3 has 14 residues. Germline V lookup: CDR1 SGHTA, CDR2 FQGNSA. V dropped 4 bases and J dropped 4 bases, with 10 bases sitting between them.